What follows are 17 T cell receptor beta chains derived from one specimen sequenced in a study of control samples from healthy donors and cancer patients. The repertoire was sequenced with immunoSEQ multiplex PCR; TCRdb's copy has only in-frame clones and lacks some. The top ten hold around 6.9% of the sample, which has 100,000 to 150,000 clones, about nine tenths seen once. Input material: PBMCs. The origin of the receptors is a man aged 45-60 years with head and neck cancer.

The genes are TRBV7-9 and TRBJ2-7; 7 nucleotides align to TRBD1. The CDR3 runs to 14 residues. Germline loops: CDR1 SEHNR, CDR2 FQNEAQ (reference sequence). Trimming cost V 5 bases and J 0 bases; bases outside gene matches: 4. In DNA form, the CDR3 reads TGTGCCAGCAGCCCTAGGACAGGCTCCTACGAGCAGTACTTC. This sequence encodes CASSPRTGSYEQYF.

The chain has TRBV2 and TRBJ1-3, with no clear D. The germline CDR1 and CDR2 sequences are SNHLY and FYNNEI. The CDR3 runs to 15 residues. V was trimmed by 6 bases and J by 1 base, leaving 13 bases between them. This chain's CDR3 is CASRPRRGSGNTIYF. Here the CDR3 DNA reads TGTGCCAGCAGGCCCAGGAGAGGGTCTGGAAACACCATATATTTT.

V is TRBV2 and J is TRBJ2-1; the match to TRBD2 covers 7 bases. Germline trimming cut 7 bases from V and 7 bases from J; bases unmatched to any gene: 10. Germline V gene sequence: CDR1 SNHLY, CDR2 FYNNEI. The CDR3 has 14 residues. The CDR3 region is CASTGGLRVNEQFF. The CDR3 DNA follows: TGTGCCAGCACCGGGGGACTACGGGTGAATGAGCAGTTCTTC.

The chain has TRBV5-5 and TRBJ2-5; 7 nucleotides align to TRBD2. J gave up 6 bases and V 3 bases, and 14 bases lay outside the gene matches. The CDR3 has 16 residues. The germline CDR1 and CDR2 sequences are SGHKS and YYEKEE (reference sequence). This chain's CDR3 is CASSWGGVGSVQTQYF. CDR3 in DNA: TGTGCCAGCAGCTGGGGGGGAGTCGGGTCGGTGCAGACCCAGTACTTC.

This clone occurred once. The V and J genes are TRBV5-1 and TRBJ1-1, with D perhaps TRBD1 (6 bases). V lost 3 bases and J 1 base, leaving 10 bases between the germline ends. The germline CDR1 and CDR2 sequences are SGHRS and YFSETQ. This CDR3 has 14 amino acids. The CDR3: CASSSRGQNTEAFF. The DNA for the CDR3 is TGCGCCAGCAGCTCAAGGGGACAGAACACTGAAGCTTTCTTT.

J is TRBJ1-1 and V is TRBV15; D is uncertain. The CDR3 runs 15 residues. The V end lost 1 base, the J end lost 4 bases, and 13 bases lay between the germline ends. Germline V gene lookup returns CDR1 LNHNV and CDR2 YYDKDF (reference sequence). The CDR3 DNA follows: TGTGCCACCAGCAGAGCGGGGAGCGGGAGCACTGAAGCTTTCTTT. Protein sequence: CATSRAGSGSTEAFF.

This rearrangement joins TRBV9 to TRBJ1-1; D gene ambiguous. V was clipped by 4 bases and J by 4 bases, with 14 bases between them. This CDR3 contains 14 residues. CDR1 is SGDLS and CDR2 is YYNGEE in the germline V gene. CDR3 in amino acids: CASSLGLFATEAFF. CDR3 coding DNA: TGTGCCAGCAGCCTAGGACTGTTCGCCACTGAAGCTTTCTTT. The variable domain in full, with the rest retrieved from reference TRBV9 and TRBJ1-1, is DSGVTQTPKHLITATGQRVTLRCSPRSGDLSVYWYQQSLDQGLQFLIQYYNGEERAKGNILERFSAQQFPDLHSELNLSSLELGDSALYFCASSLGLFATEAFFGQGTRLTVV.

This chain links TRBV7-9 with TRBJ2-2, with D unresolved. This CDR3 has 16 residues. Germline V lookup: CDR1 SEHNR, CDR2 FQNEAQ (reference sequence). Deletions cut 1 base from V and 5 bases from J, with 14 bases between. The CDR3 DNA is TGTGCCAGCAGCTTAGAGAATTCAGGTCCGACCGGGGAGCTGTTTTTT. Translated: CASSLENSGPTGELFF.

The rearrangement uses TRBV7-8 and TRBJ2-7; possible D gene TRBD2, 5 bases. The germline CDR1 and CDR2 sequences are SGHVS and FQNEAQ. V was pared by 4 bases and J by 1 base, with 17 bases between. The CDR3 length is 16 residues. CDR3 sequence: CASSSVTNMLSYEQYF. As DNA, the CDR3 is TGTGCCAGCAGCTCCGTGACTAATATGTTGTCCTACGAGCAGTACTTC.

The chain uses TRBV18 and TRBJ1-2, with D possibly TRBD1 on 6 matching bases. Germline V gives CDR1 KGHSH, CDR2 LQKENI. With 4 bases removed from V and 0 bases from J, the gap between germline ends came to 15 bases. The CDR3 totals 16 residues. The CDR3 nucleotides read TGTGCCAGCTCACTGCTACGGGACACTACTAACTATGGCTACACCTTC. Translated: CASSLLRDTTNYGYTF.

The V gene is TRBV3-1 (or the pseudogene TRBV3-2), the J gene TRBJ2-6; unclear D gene. Trimming took 4 bases from V and 3 from J, leaving 7 bases between them. Per the germline V gene, CDR1 is LGHDT and CDR2 is YNNKEL (reference sequence). The CDR3 spans 14 residues. The CDR3, as DNA: TGTGCCAGCAGCCTCTTCCTTGGGGCCAACGTCCTGACTTTC. It encodes CASSLFLGANVLTF.

The chain couples TRBV3-1 (or the pseudogene TRBV3-2) to TRBJ2-5, with 8 bases fitting TRBD2. CDR1 is LGHDT and CDR2 is YNNKEL in the germline V gene (reference sequence). The CDR3 spans 16 residues. After removal of 2 bases from V and 4 bases from J, the junction contained 9 bases not matched to a gene. The CDR3: CASSQNRLAGGETQYF. As DNA, the CDR3 is TGTGCCAGCAGCCAAAATAGACTGGCGGGGGGAGAGACCCAGTACTTC.

The genes are TRBV5-8 and TRBJ1-3, with TRBD1 as a possible D gene (6 bases). This CDR3 is built from 15 residues. Germline V gene sequence: CDR1 SGHTS, CDR2 YDEGEE. Deletions cut 1 base from V and 4 bases from J, with 12 bases between. CDR3 bases: TGTGCCAGCAGCTTGACGGGGGCCAAGGGAAACACCATATATTTT. This gives the protein CASSLTGAKGNTIYF.

The rearrangement joins TRBV19 to TRBJ1-5, with 8 nucleotides matching TRBD1. This CDR3 has 14 residues. Germline assignment: CDR1 LNHDA and CDR2 SQIVND (reference sequence). Unmatched junction bases numbered 6, after V lost 9 bases and J lost 2 bases. The CDR3 DNA reads TGTGCCAGCAAACAGGGGGGAGGCAATCAGCCCCAGCATTTT. Encoded protein: CASKQGGGNQPQHF. Combining the CDR3 with reference TRBV19 and TRBJ1-5 gives the whole variable domain DGGITQSPKYLFRKEGQNVTLSCEQNLNHDAMYWYRQDPGQGLRLIYYSQIVNDFQKGDIAEGYSVSREKKESFPLTVTSAQKNPTAFYLCASKQGGGNQPQHFGDGTRLSIL.

The gene calls are TRBV5-1 and TRBJ2-5; 8 bases agree with TRBD2. The length of the CDR3 is 16 residues. Trimming took 0 bases from V and 1 from J; bases not matched to a gene: 5. The germline V gene has CDR1 SGHRS and CDR2 YFSETQ. The CDR3 loop is CASSLALADGQETQYF. Written as DNA, the CDR3 is TGCGCCAGCAGCTTGGCACTAGCGGACGGCCAAGAGACCCAGTACTTC. Combining the CDR3 with reference TRBV5-1 and TRBJ2-5 gives the whole variable domain KAGVTQTPRYLIKTRGQQVTLSCSPISGHRSVSWYQQTPGQGLQFLFEYFSETQRNKGNFPGRFSGRQFSNSRSEMNVSTLELGDSALYLCASSLALADGQETQYFGPGTRLLVL.

Concerning this clone itself: The junction departs from germline at one end; a sequencing error may be responsible. The chain recombines TRBV5-4 with TRBJ1-2; 9 positions agree with TRBD1. From germline, CDR1 is SGHNT and CDR2 YYREEE (reference sequence). This CDR3 is 16 amino acids long. CDR3 in DNA: TGTGCCAGCAGCTTTTCGGCGAACAGGGGGCGGGGAGCCGACGCCTTC. Encoded protein: CASSFSANRGRGADAF.

About this clone itself: Other DNA variants within this sample encode the same CDR3. V and J are TRBV11-2 and TRBJ2-7, with unresolved D. Germline values: CDR1 SGHAT, CDR2 FQNNGV. Between the trimmed V and J ends, which lost 3 bases and 4 bases, there was a span of 7 bases. The CDR3 is made up of 12 amino acids. The chain's CDR3 is CASSFGGYEQYF. DNA of the CDR3: TGTGCCAGCAGCTTTGGTGGGTACGAGCAGTACTTC.